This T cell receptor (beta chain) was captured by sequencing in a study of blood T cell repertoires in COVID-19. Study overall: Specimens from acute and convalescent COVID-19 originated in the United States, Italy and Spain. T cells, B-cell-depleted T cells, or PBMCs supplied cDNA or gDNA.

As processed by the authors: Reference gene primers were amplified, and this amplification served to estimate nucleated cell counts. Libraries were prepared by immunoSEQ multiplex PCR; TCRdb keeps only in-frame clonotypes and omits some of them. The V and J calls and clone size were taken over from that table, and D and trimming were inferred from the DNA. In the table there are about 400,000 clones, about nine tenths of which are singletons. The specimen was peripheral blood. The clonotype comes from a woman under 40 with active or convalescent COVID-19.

The chain's CDR3 is CASSLIAGGIYEQYF. The CDR3 region has the DNA TGCGCCAGCAGCTTAATAGCGGGAGGGATCTACGAGCAGTACTTC. The chain joins TRBV5-1 to TRBJ2-7, with 11 bases identical to TRBD2. The V segment lost 2 bases and the J segment 3 bases; nucleotides outside the gene matches: 4. Germline loops: CDR1 SGHRS, CDR2 YFSETQ. The CDR3 loop spans 15 amino acids.